This T cell receptor (beta chain) was obtained from a study of OX40 agonist ivuxolimab in advanced cancers. Per germline, CDR1 SEHNR and CDR2 FQNEAQ (reference sequence). With 8 bases clipped from V and 2 bases from J, the junction kept 6 bases outside the gene matches. This CDR3 spans 15 amino acids. Samples of blood were obtained at baseline, on cycle 4 day 1, and on cycle 7 day 1. Some clones are missing from TCRdb's copy, which holds only in-frame ones; the method was immunoSEQ multiplex PCR. Of approximately 62,000 clones in the sample, about 91% were seen once. This clonotype was obtained from an adult with an advanced solid tumor such as melanoma, head and neck, liver or kidney cancer. This chain uses TRBV7-9 with TRBJ2-5; 12 positions match TRBD2. The sequenced sample was CD4+ or CD8+ T cells sorted from blood, obtained in a trial of the OX40 agonist ivuxolimab. The CDR3 nucleotides read TGTGCCAGCGGGAAACTAGCGGGGGGACAAGAGACCCAGTACTTC. The encoded protein is CASGKLAGGQETQYF.